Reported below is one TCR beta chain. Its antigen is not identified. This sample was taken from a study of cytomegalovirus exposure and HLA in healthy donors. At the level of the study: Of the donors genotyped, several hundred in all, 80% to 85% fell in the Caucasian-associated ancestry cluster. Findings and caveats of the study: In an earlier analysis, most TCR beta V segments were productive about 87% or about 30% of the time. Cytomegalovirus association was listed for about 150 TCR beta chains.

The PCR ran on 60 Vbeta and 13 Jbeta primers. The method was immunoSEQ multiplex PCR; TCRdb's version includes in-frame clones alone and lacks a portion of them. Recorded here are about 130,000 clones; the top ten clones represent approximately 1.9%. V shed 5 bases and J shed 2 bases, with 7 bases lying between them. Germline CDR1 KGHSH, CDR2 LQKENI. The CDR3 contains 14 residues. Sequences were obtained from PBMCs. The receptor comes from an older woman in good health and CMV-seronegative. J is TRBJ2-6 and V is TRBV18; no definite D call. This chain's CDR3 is CASSYSAGANVLTF. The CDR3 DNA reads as TGTGCCAGCTCATACTCGGCTGGGGCCAACGTCCTGACTTTC. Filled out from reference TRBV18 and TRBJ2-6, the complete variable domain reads NAGVMQNPRHLVRRRGQEARLRCSPMKGHSHVYWYRQLPEEGLKFMVYLQKENIIDESGMPKERFSAEFPKEGPSILRIQQVVRGDSAAYFCASSYSAGANVLTFGAGSRLTVL.